Each of the 7 T cell receptor beta chains below was sequenced from the same sample in a study of blood T cell repertoires in COVID-19. Sequencing was performed with immunoSEQ multiplex PCR; in TCRdb, only in-frame clones are kept and a portion is missing. This repertoire shows under 300,000 clones, roughly 83% found once; its top ten account for 12%. The sequenced material came from peripheral blood. These receptors were obtained from a man of 80 years or more with acute or convalescent COVID-19.

V is TRBV2 and J is TRBJ1-3; D might be TRBD1 (5 bases). The ends were cut back, 4 bases at V and 1 base at J, with 8 bases in the middle. Germline values: CDR1 SNHLY, CDR2 FYNNEI. This CDR3 is built from 14 residues. The CDR3 nucleotides are TGTGCCAGCAGTGGCGGGGCTTCTGGAAACACCATATATTTT. Its translation is CASSGGASGNTIYF.

This clone was counted a single time. The chain links TRBV28 to TRBJ1-2; perhaps TRBD1 as D (5 bases). Germline-derived CDR1 and CDR2 are MDHEN and SYDVKM. Trimming took 5 bases from V and 4 from J, leaving 20 bases between them. The CDR3 runs 16 residues. For the CDR3, the DNA is TGTGCCAGCAGTCCGACCCATGGCTGGCAGGGCTATGGCTACACCTTC. Protein product: CASSPTHGWQGYGYTF.

This chain links TRBV19 with TRBJ2-7, with TRBD1 matching 7 bases. CDR3 length equals 13 residues. Germline CDR1 reads LNHDA; CDR2 reads SQIVND (reference sequence). V was clipped by 5 bases and J by 8 bases; unmatched bases: 9. The chain's CDR3 is CASSSRKGAQQYF. The CDR3 nucleotides read TGTGCCAGTAGTTCACGTAAGGGGGCCCAGCAGTACTTC.

The rearrangement joins TRBV2 to TRBJ1-5, with 8 bases aligning to TRBD1. The CDR3 is 16 residues long. CDR1 SNHLY and CDR2 FYNNEI come from the germline V gene. The ends lost 5 bases at V and 7 bases at J; junction bases unmatched: 13. The CDR3 DNA follows: TGTGCCAGCAGTAGTCCCGGGACAGGTTTCGGCCAGCCCCAGCATTTT. It codes for CASSSPGTGFGQPQHF.

The chain joins TRBV7-9 to TRBJ2-7, with D possibly TRBD2 on 6 matching bases. Between the trimmed V and J ends, which lost 0 bases and 12 bases, there was a span of 12 bases. This CDR3 is 12 amino acids long. Germline V gene data show CDR1 as SEHNR and CDR2 as FQNEAQ (reference sequence). The CDR3 DNA sequence: TGTGCCAGCAGCTTAGCGGCCGGGAGATGGTACTTC. This encodes CASSLAAGRWYF.

This chain connects TRBV28 to TRBJ1-5, with 9 bases matching TRBD1. CDR1 is MDHEN and CDR2 is SYDVKM in the germline V gene. The CDR3 consists of 15 residues. V was pared by 6 bases and J by 5 bases, with 8 bases of the junction left unmatched. The CDR3: CASRPGTGRYQPQHF. CDR3 nucleotide sequence: TGTGCCAGCAGGCCCGGGACAGGGAGGTATCAGCCCCAGCATTTT.

The rearrangement uses TRBV5-6 and TRBJ2-7, with 8 bases matching TRBD1. The CDR3 extends over 15 amino acids. V shed 0 bases and J 3 bases; nucleotides not matched to a gene: 5. Germline CDR1 and CDR2: SGHDT and YYEEEE. The CDR3 is CASSLGGTGNYEQYF. The CDR3 nucleotides are TGTGCCAGCAGCTTGGGCGGGACAGGAAACTACGAGCAGTACTTC.